Listed below are T cell receptor beta chains from one sample, sequenced in a study of cytomegalovirus exposure and HLA in healthy donors. Sequenced by immunoSEQ multiplex PCR; TCRdb stores in-frame clones only, minus some. The table lists about 89,000 clones, 85% of them singletons. The sequencing input was PBMCs. These receptors originate from a man aged 40-49 years in good health and CMV-seropositive. CDR3s include the opening cysteine and the closing phenylalanine or tryptophan. Fields, in order: V gene, D gene, J gene, CDR3 protein. D genes are given only for firm matches.

TRBV5-1,NA,TRBJ2-1,CASSLDSASRYYNEQFF
TRBV21-1,NA,TRBJ2-5,CASSKLTGGETQYF
TRBV28,TRBD2,TRBJ2-3,CASSLASGGDTQYF
TRBV6-6,NA,TRBJ1-4,CASSYSTSGFNEKLFF
TRBV10-3,TRBD2,TRBJ2-1,CAISELAGGPRNEQFF
TRBV7-6,TRBD1,TRBJ2-5,CASSLAGTGRQAQYF
TRBV7-9,NA,TRBJ1-5,CASSLSGTADQPQHF
TRBV12-5,NA,TRBJ2-7,CASVPSVRTYEQYF
TRBV18,NA,TRBJ2-1,CASSPGQDNEQFF
TRBV28,TRBD1,TRBJ2-7,CASSLGTGTFEQYF
TRBV7-9,TRBD1,TRBJ2-1,CASSAFDRGKDEQFF
TRBV7-9,TRBD1,TRBJ2-6,CASSETGFGANVLTF